This note documents a single T cell receptor (beta chain) sequence. The target antigen is unknown. The treatment here: 15 to 20 received Ad26.COV2.S at low or high dose, single or two shots; 5 received placebo; per-sample allocation not given. Day 63 after the first injection of vaccine or placebo was the sampling time. This specimen comes from a study of Ad26.COV2.S vaccination and SARS-CoV-2 variants. For the study at large: The authors gave Ad26.COV2.S intramuscularly, either once or twice 56 days apart.

Germline lookup yields CDR1 SGHRS and CDR2 YFSETQ. The CDR3 runs 16 residues. V lost 0 bases, J lost 1 base, and 3 bases stayed unmatched. TCRdb's table, derived via immunoSEQ multiplex PCR, lists solely in-frame clones and lacks some. The profile covers 350,000 to 500,000 clones, with roughly 89% appearing a single time and about 2.4% taken by the ten largest. Study findings and constraints: Placebo recipients and vaccine recipients were similar in non-spike TCR breadth.

The material sequenced was peripheral blood, taken in a trial of Ad26.COV2.S vaccine versus placebo. The sequence was collected from a person aged 18-65 years who received the Ad26.COV2.S COVID-19 vaccine or a placebo. This chain uses TRBV5-1 with TRBJ2-3, with 9 bases fitting TRBD2. CDR3 DNA: TGCGCCAGCAGCTTGGGATCTAGCGGGGGCACAGATACGCAGTATTTT. This gives the protein CASSLGSSGGTDTQYF.